This T cell receptor (beta chain) was obtained from a study of Graves' ophthalmopathy and Graves' hyperthyroidism. Study in general: Blood was drawn at initial diagnosis, before any treatment. Findings and limits, study-wide: Most expanded clonotypes in thyroid above 0.001 frequency also showed up in blood. The model predicted ophthalmopathy progression with 65% to 71% sensitivity and around 72% specificity.

Stable hyperthyroidism meant no progression to ophthalmopathy within 18 months of follow-up. Trimming left V 7 bases short and J 4 bases short, with 13 bases between. Germline loops: CDR1 MNHNS, CDR2 SASEGT. The CDR3 runs 13 residues. The sequenced template was RNA, covering the TCR beta CDR3 region. HTBI-primed RT-PCR formed the first round, and a multiplex PCR formed the second. TCRdb reprocessed the multiplex PCR reads with MiXCR, giving one entry per CDR3 protein. The data hold a few hundred thousand distinct CDR3 sequences, with approximately 18% observed a single time. In regard to this clonotype: Its antigen remains unidentified.

This TCR derives from an adult woman with stable Graves' hyperthyroidism. The sequenced material came from peripheral blood. V gene TRBV6-1 combines with J gene TRBJ1-1, with a tentative D call TRBD1 (5 bases). The CDR3 DNA sequence: TGTGCCAGCACCCGAAGGGGCTTCACTGAAGCTTTCTTT. It encodes CASTRRGFTEAFF.